These 30 T cell receptor beta chains originate from one sample sequenced in a study of blood T cell repertoires in COVID-19. Method: immunoSEQ multiplex PCR; TCRdb's copy keeps in-frame clones and lacks some. Found here are around 130,000 clones, approximately 87% of them singletons; the top ten hold about 2.1%. The source material was peripheral blood. Receptor source: a woman aged 45-65 years with acute or convalescent COVID-19.

J is TRBJ2-2 and V is TRBV5-1; 7 bases line up with TRBD2. Looked up from germline, CDR1 is SGHRS and CDR2 is YFSETQ. CDR3 length: 15 amino acids. J gave up 7 bases and V 0 bases, and 6 bases lay outside the gene matches. The chain's CDR3 is CASSLEAGSHGELFF. In DNA, the CDR3 is TGCGCCAGCAGCTTGGAAGCGGGATCCCACGGGGAGCTGTTTTTT. The full variable domain, completed using reference TRBV5-1 and TRBJ2-2, is KAGVTQTPRYLIKTRGQQVTLSCSPISGHRSVSWYQQTPGQGLQFLFEYFSETQRNKGNFPGRFSGRQFSNSRSEMNVSTLELGDSALYLCASSLEAGSHGELFFGEGSRLTVL.

The count of this clone is one. The chain is built from TRBV5-4 and TRBJ2-1; 7 nucleotides agree with TRBD1. The germline gives CDR1 SGHNT, CDR2 YYREEE (reference sequence). V trimming: 3 bases; J trimming: 0 bases; junction bases outside the gene matches: 3. This CDR3 is 15 amino acids long. The CDR3 sequence: CASSSGQFSYNEQFF. CDR3 nucleotides: TGTGCCAGCAGCTCGGGACAGTTCTCCTACAATGAGCAGTTCTTC.

Of note for this clone: The sample holds other DNA sequences that translate to the same CDR3. This rearrangement joins TRBV27 to TRBJ1-5; 7 nucleotides agree with TRBD1. The V segment lost 3 bases and the J segment 6 bases; nucleotides outside the gene matches: 2. This CDR3 is built from 13 residues. Germline CDR1 and CDR2: MNHEY and SMNVEV (reference sequence). The CDR3 protein is CASSLTGSQPQHF. DNA of the CDR3: TGTGCCAGCAGTTTGACAGGGAGTCAGCCCCAGCATTTT.

The V call is TRBV12-3 or TRBV12-4, the J call TRBJ1-4; D is unclear. The CDR3 spans 12 residues. The V end was cut by 10 bases, the J end by 4 bases, with 10 bases between. The CDR3 region has the DNA TGTGCCATAAAGCGCGGTAATGAAAAACTGTTTTTT. Translating gives CAIKRGNEKLFF.

This clone was counted a few times. The rearrangement uses TRBV7-2 and TRBJ1-2, with 7 bases aligning to TRBD1. CDR3 length equals 15 residues. Germline V gives CDR1 SGHTA, CDR2 FQGNSA. Trimming at V came to 2 bases and at J to 4 bases, leaving 7 bases not matched to a gene. This chain's CDR3 is CASSLSGTVFYGYTF. The CDR3 DNA is TGTGCCAGCAGCTTATCGGGGACAGTGTTCTATGGCTACACCTTC.

The rearrangement joins TRBV20-1 to TRBJ1-5; D is ambiguous. Looked up from germline, CDR1 is DFQATT and CDR2 is SNEGSKA (reference sequence). With 3 bases removed from V and 5 bases from J, the gap between germline ends came to 17 bases. This CDR3 has 15 residues. CDR3 nucleotide sequence: TGCAGTGCTAGTCCCGCAGGACTTCAATATCAGCCCCAGCATTTT. Its translation is CSASPAGLQYQPQHF.

This clone has more than one count but fewer than ten. The chain has TRBV28 and TRBJ2-7, with 15 bases that match TRBD2. CDR3 length: 17 residues. Germline values: CDR1 MDHEN, CDR2 SYDVKM. V trimming: 0 bases; J trimming: 6 bases; junction bases outside the gene matches: 6. The CDR3 DNA follows: TGTGCCAGCAGTTTATGGGGACTAGCGGGAGGTTTGGCCGAGCAGTACTTC. Protein: CASSLWGLAGGLAEQYF.

This chain connects TRBV4-3 to TRBJ1-5; D unresolved. This CDR3 comprises 14 residues. CDR1 is LGHNA and CDR2 is YSLEER in the germline V gene. With 0 bases removed from V and 4 bases from J, the gap between germline ends came to 7 bases. DNA for the CDR3: TGCGCCAGCAGCCAAGATACCCAGAATCAGCCCCAGCATTTT. Residues: CASSQDTQNQPQHF.

This chain connects TRBV5-1 to TRBJ2-3; 12 nucleotides match TRBD2. The V and J ends lost 4 bases and 1 base, in that order; junction bases with no gene match: 10. Germline CDR1 is SGHRS and CDR2 is YFSETQ. CDR3 length: 18 residues. The CDR3 reads CASSPLTSGSLRTDTQYF. CDR3 DNA: TGCGCCAGCAGCCCGCTGACTAGCGGGAGCTTACGCACAGATACGCAGTATTTT.

The genes are TRBV6-2 or TRBV6-3 and TRBJ2-7, with 13 nucleotides matching TRBD2. The ends lost 2 bases at V and 4 bases at J; junction bases unmatched: 8. Germline CDR1 is MNHEY and CDR2 is SVGEGT. The CDR3 loop spans 17 amino acids. CDR3 DNA sequence: TGTGCCAGCAGTTACCCCGGACTAGCGGGAGTTCTGTACGAGCAGTACTTC. Protein product: CASSYPGLAGVLYEQYF.

V and J are TRBV20-1 and TRBJ2-3; unclear D gene. The CDR3 sequence is 11 residues long. The ends were cut back, 5 bases at V and 3 bases at J, with 6 bases in the middle. Per germline, CDR1 DFQATT and CDR2 SNEGSKA (reference sequence). The CDR3 nucleotides read TGCAGTGCTGAGGAAACAGATACGCAGTATTTT. It codes for CSAEETDTQYF.

V usage is TRBV3-1 (or the pseudogene TRBV3-2) and J usage is TRBJ2-7; tentative D call: TRBD2 (5 bases). This CDR3 has 13 amino acids. Germline values: CDR1 LGHDT, CDR2 YNNKEL (reference sequence). V shed 1 base and J shed 9 bases, with 13 bases lying between them. The DNA of the CDR3 is TGTGCCAGCAGCCAAGGGATCGACGGAGGGCAGTACTTC. Its protein is CASSQGIDGGQYF.

V gene TRBV5-8 combines with J gene TRBJ2-3; 9 positions agree with TRBD2. The CDR3 contains 17 residues. CDR1 SGHTS and CDR2 YDEGEE come from the germline V gene. V shed 3 bases and J 1 base; nucleotides not matched to a gene: 9. The CDR3 loop reads CASSSGSRGGRTDTQYF. In DNA, the CDR3 is TGTGCCAGCAGCTCCGGCTCGCGGGGGGGACGCACAGATACGCAGTATTTT.

The V and J genes are TRBV7-9 and TRBJ1-1; 7 bases map to TRBD1. CDR1 and CDR2 from the germline V gene are SEHNR and FQNEAQ (reference sequence). CDR3 size: 13 residues. With V trimmed by 6 bases and J by 4 bases, 5 bases remained unmatched. The DNA of the CDR3 is TGTGCCAGCAGAAAGGACAGGCTCACTGAAGCTTTCTTT. Its translation is CASRKDRLTEAFF.

The rearrangement links TRBV30 to TRBJ2-1, with 9 bases matching TRBD1. Germline lookup yields CDR1 GTSNPN and CDR2 SVGIG (reference sequence). This CDR3 is built from 15 residues. Trimming removed 2 bases from V and 9 bases from J; junction bases left unmatched: 11. The CDR3: CAWSPTGGAYSEQFF. CDR3 nucleotides: TGTGCCTGGAGTCCTACAGGGGGCGCCTATTCTGAGCAGTTCTTC.

The chain employs TRBV7-9 and TRBJ1-1, with 7 nucleotides matching TRBD1. J lost 5 bases, V lost 6 bases, and 12 bases had no gene match. The CDR3 contains 15 residues. Germline-derived CDR1 and CDR2 are SEHNR and FQNEAQ (reference sequence). The CDR3 nucleotides are TGTGCCAGCAGTTCGACCGGGACAGACCATACTGAAGCTTTCTTT. Amino acids: CASSSTGTDHTEAFF.

The V call is TRBV3-1 (or the pseudogene TRBV3-2), the J call TRBJ1-2; 8 nucleotides match TRBD1. CDR1 and CDR2 from the germline V gene are LGHDT and YNNKEL (reference sequence). V lost 4 bases, J lost 4 bases, and 8 bases stayed unmatched. The length of the CDR3 is 15 residues. This CDR3 reads CASSPQDRAIYGYTF. In DNA, the CDR3 is TGTGCCAGCAGCCCCCAGGACAGGGCTATCTATGGCTACACCTTC.

This clone showed up just once. The chain links TRBV6-1 to TRBJ1-1; tentatively, D is TRBD1 (6 bases). CDR1 is MNHNS, CDR2 SASEGT, per germline. CDR3 length: 14 residues. V lost 3 bases and J 1 base, leaving 9 bases between the germline ends. The CDR3: CASSEGARNTEAFF. CDR3 DNA sequence: TGTGCCAGCAGTGAGGGGGCTCGGAACACTGAAGCTTTCTTT.

V gene TRBV10-2 combines with J gene TRBJ2-7; 7 nucleotides align to TRBD1. CDR3 length: 15 residues. Germline V gene sequence: CDR1 WSHSY, CDR2 SAAADI. Trimming at V came to 6 bases and at J to 3 bases, leaving 11 bases not matched to a gene. CDR3 bases: TGCGCCAGCAGGGGGTCGGGACAGAGATTCTACGAGCAGTACTTC. It is translated as CASRGSGQRFYEQYF.

This sequence joins TRBV19 and TRBJ1-4; D possibly corresponds to TRBD1 (5 bases). The ends were cut back, 5 bases at V and 7 bases at J, with 11 bases in the middle. CDR3 length: 13 residues. The germline gives CDR1 LNHDA, CDR2 SQIVND (reference sequence). CDR3 in amino acids: CASSRQGGEKLFF. In nucleotides, the CDR3 is TGTGCCAGTAGTCGCCAGGGAGGTGAAAAACTGTTTTTT.

The CDR3 nucleotides are TGTGCCAGCAGCTTAGAATTGGCAGGGGGTTCGGATACGCAGTATTTT. Its protein is CASSLELAGGSDTQYF. This chain links TRBV11-3 with TRBJ2-3, with 7 bases fitting TRBD1. The CDR3 sequence is 16 residues long. The J segment lost 6 bases and the V segment lost 0 bases, leaving 9 bases of the junction unmatched. CDR1 is SGHNT and CDR2 is YENEEA in the germline V gene.

This clone has a single count. The chain has TRBV29-1 and TRBJ2-7, with 12 bases fitting TRBD2. The CDR3 spans 13 residues. CDR1 is SQVTM and CDR2 is ANQGSEA in the germline V gene. V trimming: 4 bases; J trimming: 3 bases; junction bases outside the gene matches: 1. The CDR3 coding sequence is TGCAGCGTTGGGACTAGCGGGAACTACGAGCAGTACTTC. This sequence encodes CSVGTSGNYEQYF.

V is TRBV27 and J is TRBJ1-5; TRBD1 matches at 7 bases. The CDR3 is made up of 15 amino acids. With 3 bases clipped from V and 2 bases from J, the junction kept 4 bases outside the gene matches. The germline V gene encodes CDR1 MNHEY and CDR2 SMNVEV (reference sequence). CDR3 nucleotides: TGTGCCAGCAGTTTTGACAGGGCTGGCAATCAGCCCCAGCATTTT. Translating it yields CASSFDRAGNQPQHF.

The chain recombines TRBV18 with TRBJ1-3, with D possibly being TRBD1 (5 bases). Germline V gene lookup returns CDR1 KGHSH and CDR2 LQKENI. The CDR3 has 17 amino acids. With 3 bases removed from V and 0 bases from J, the gap between germline ends came to 15 bases. This CDR3 reads CASSPIMTASSGNTIYF. The CDR3 DNA reads as TGTGCCAGCTCACCGATAATGACAGCGAGCTCTGGAAACACCATATATTTT.

The count of this clone is one. This chain connects TRBV27 to TRBJ2-7; 7 nucleotides match TRBD1. The CDR3 is 13 residues long. Germline V CDR1 and CDR2: MNHEY, SMNVEV (reference sequence). Trimming at V came to 6 bases and at J to 5 bases, leaving 7 bases not matched to a gene. The chain's CDR3 is CASSPGQGDEQYF. CDR3 in DNA: TGTGCCAGCAGCCCCGGGCAGGGGGACGAGCAGTACTTC.

V and J are TRBV13 and TRBJ2-2; TRBD2 aligns across 7 bases. The CDR3 contains 16 residues. The trim removed 5 bases at V and 6 bases at J, leaving 12 bases unmatched. Germline V lookup: CDR1 PRHDT, CDR2 FYEKMQ (reference sequence). This chain's CDR3 is CASSRKRDGWAGELFF. DNA for the CDR3: TGTGCCAGCAGCCGAAAGCGGGACGGATGGGCCGGGGAGCTGTTTTTT.

The chain uses TRBV29-1 and TRBJ2-7, with 9 bases matching TRBD2. In germline, CDR1 is SQVTM, CDR2 ANQGSEA. CDR3 size: 14 residues. J gave up 3 bases and V 3 bases, and 6 bases lay outside the gene matches. The CDR3 loop is CSVDSGGGVYEQYF. The CDR3 region has the DNA TGCAGCGTTGATTCCGGCGGGGGGGTCTACGAGCAGTACTTC.

The chain is built from TRBV15 and TRBJ1-2; no reliable D call. V was pared by 0 bases and J by 8 bases, with 25 bases between. Germline CDR1 and CDR2: LNHNV and YYDKDF (reference sequence). This CDR3 contains 18 residues. CDR3 protein: CATSRDTAGPPGYDGYTF. As DNA, the CDR3 is TGTGCCACCAGCAGAGATACGGCAGGTCCCCCAGGATACGACGGCTACACCTTC.

The rearrangement links TRBV10-2 to TRBJ2-7; 10 bases align to TRBD1. CDR3 length: 15 residues. Germline V gives CDR1 WSHSY, CDR2 SAAADI. Trimming removed 2 bases from V and 2 bases from J; junction bases left unmatched: 3. DNA for the CDR3: TGCGCCAGCAGTGAGGGACAGGGGGTCCCCTACGAGCAGTACTTC. Translated, it gives CASSEGQGVPYEQYF.

Note on this clone: Mismatch with germline at one junction end may stem from a read error. This sequence joins TRBV23-1 and TRBJ2-6, with a weak D call TRBD2 (6 bases). TRBV23-1 is an open reading frame, and its role is uncertain. The CDR3 consists of 17 residues. DNA for the CDR3: TGCGCCAGCACTCAACGGGGACTGGAGGCTGGGGCCAACGTCCTGACTTTC. Its protein product is CASTQRGLEAGANVLTF.